Only a few counts were recorded for the clone carrying this TCR beta chain. Its antigen remains unidentified. CDR1 and CDR2 from the germline V gene are KGHSH and LQKENI. CDR3 size: 19 residues. The V gene lost 1 base and the J gene lost 6 bases, with 26 bases spanning the gap. Using its own MiXCR run on the 5' RACE reads, TCRdb lists one record per CDR3 protein. This table holds around 960,000 distinct CDR3 sequences, about 12% found once. This sample is part of a study of identical twins. Study results and caveats: Whereas memory repertoires showed no such difference, abundant cord blood beta clonotypes carried fewer insertions.

The data were also submitted as part of a second study, on yellow fever vaccine responses in identical twins.

The clonotype was recovered from a woman in her late teens or twenties in good health. The rearrangement uses TRBV18 and TRBJ2-3, with a tentative D call TRBD1 (6 bases). Material: PBMCs. The chain's CDR3 is CASSPLLPRQARGSDTQYF. The DNA of the CDR3 is TGTGCCAGCTCACCACTTCTCCCGCGACAGGCAAGAGGATCGGATACGCAGTATTTT.